The 32 T cell receptor beta chains reported below all come from one sample, sequenced in a study of blood T cell repertoires in COVID-19 (dated by TCRdb to the early 2020s). Library prep was done by the immunoSEQ multiplex PCR assay. The table was pulled from immuneACCESS by TCRdb, which kept in-frame rearrangements only. Such tables lose some clones; where checked, under half of the loss comes from unresolved V genes, and the rest has no known cause. Here the sample has under 60,000 clones; 90% to 95% occur a single time. 3.5% to 5% of the sample goes to the ten largest clones. Sequences were obtained from peripheral blood. Receptor source: a man over 45 with acute or convalescent COVID-19.

The chain joins TRBV3-1 (or the pseudogene TRBV3-2) to TRBJ2-1; the D gene is possibly TRBD1 (5 bases). CDR1 is LGHDT and CDR2 is YNNKEL in the germline V gene (reference sequence). The V end was cut by 1 base, the J end by 7 bases, with 14 bases between. This CDR3 contains 15 residues. The CDR3 region is CASSQAPVKGNEQFF. In nucleotides, the CDR3 is TGTGCCAGCAGCCAAGCTCCAGTGAAGGGGAATGAGCAGTTCTTC.

V usage is TRBV24-1 and J usage is TRBJ1-2; 9 nucleotides align to TRBD1. V dropped 4 bases and J dropped 4; count of bases not matched to a gene: 15. CDR3 length equals 18 residues. Germline-derived CDR1 and CDR2 are KGHDR and SFDVKD. CDR3 coding DNA: TGTGCCACCAGTGACCCCCGGACAGGGGAGGTTTATAGCTATGGCTACACCTTC. This codes for CATSDPRTGEVYSYGYTF.

This chain uses TRBV27 with TRBJ1-6; 7 positions match TRBD1. The V and J ends lost 6 bases and 3 bases, in that order; junction bases with no gene match: 17. The germline V gene has CDR1 MNHEY and CDR2 SMNVEV (reference sequence). The length of the CDR3 is 19 residues. The CDR3 region has the DNA TGTGCCAGCAGCATATTCCGGGACAGCCTAAAGCGCTATAATTCACCCCTCCACTTT. Its protein product is CASSIFRDSLKRYNSPLHF.

The gene calls are TRBV11-2 and TRBJ2-1; D perhaps matches TRBD1 (6 bases). The V end lost 4 bases, the J end lost 10 bases, and 11 bases lay between the germline ends. The CDR3 extends over 12 amino acids. The germline CDR1 and CDR2 sequences are SGHAT and FQNNGV. The CDR3 DNA reads TGTGCCAGCAGCTCGCACGGGACAGAGCAGTTCTTC. Its protein is CASSSHGTEQFF. The complete variable domain, with remaining parts taken from reference TRBV11-2 and TRBJ2-1, reads EAGVAQSPRYKIIEKRQSVAFWCNPISGHATLYWYQQILGQGPKLLIQFQNNGVVDDSQLPKDRFSAERLKGVDSTLKIQPAKLEDSAVYLCASSSHGTEQFFGPGTRLTVL.

The chain joins TRBV4-1 to TRBJ2-4; D is perhaps TRBD2 (5 bases). The germline gives CDR1 MGHRA, CDR2 YSYEKL. The CDR3 totals 15 residues. V was shortened by 0 bases and J by 3 bases, with 9 bases between the two germline ends. The CDR3 sequence: CASSQEARVKNIQYF. The CDR3 region has the DNA TGCGCCAGCAGCCAAGAAGCGCGGGTCAAAAACATTCAGTACTTC.

This chain uses TRBV2 with TRBJ1-2, with TRBD1 identical over 10 bases. Germline lookup yields CDR1 SNHLY and CDR2 FYNNEI. The CDR3 loop spans 14 amino acids. V shed 6 bases and J 10 bases; nucleotides not matched to a gene: 11. The CDR3 loop reads CASRQGTGEFHYTF. CDR3 DNA: TGTGCCAGCAGACAAGGGACAGGGGAGTTTCACTACACCTTC.

This clone appeared a single time. The chain has TRBV19 and TRBJ2-1, with TRBD2 matching 9 bases. The CDR3 covers 16 residues. Per the germline V gene, CDR1 is LNHDA and CDR2 is SQIVND (reference sequence). The junction had 9 bases not matched to a gene; V was cut back by 3 bases and J by 6 bases. The CDR3 bases are TGTGCCAGTAGTATTGGGTGGCTAGCGGGGATCAATGAGCAGTTCTTC. Translation gives CASSIGWLAGINEQFF.

The CDR3 spells CASSSFKTGTDTQYF. The CDR3 nucleotides read TGTGCCAGCAGCTCATTCAAGACAGGGACAGATACGCAGTATTTT. V is TRBV5-8 and J is TRBJ2-3; 7 nucleotides align to TRBD1. The CDR3 contains 15 residues. Per germline, CDR1 SGHTS and CDR2 YDEGEE. V was clipped by 3 bases and J by 3 bases; unmatched bases: 7.

This chain joins TRBV7-8 and TRBJ2-4; TRBD2 might be the D (5 bases). Trimming shortened V by 5 bases and J by 0 bases, and 17 bases separated the two germline ends. CDR1 and CDR2 from the germline V gene are SGHVS and FQNEAQ. The CDR3 has 17 residues. The CDR3 region is CASSHTVGNIAKNIQYF. DNA for the CDR3: TGTGCCAGCAGCCATACCGTCGGGAACATAGCCAAAAACATTCAGTACTTC.

This rearrangement joins TRBV18 to TRBJ2-7, with a weak D call TRBD2 (5 bases). Germline values: CDR1 KGHSH, CDR2 LQKENI. V was cut by 2 bases and J by 6 bases, with 20 bases left in between. The CDR3 spans 16 residues. CDR3 nucleotides: TGTGCCAGCTCACCAGGGAGTTCCCAAATTCGGGGCGAGCAGTACTTC. Protein: CASSPGSSQIRGEQYF.

The chain uses TRBV6-1 and TRBJ1-2; D possibly corresponds to TRBD1 (5 bases). The CDR3 spans 13 residues. Deletions cut 1 base from V and 3 bases from J, with 6 bases between. The V gene's germline CDR1 is MNHNS and CDR2 SASEGT. For the CDR3, the DNA is TGTGCCAGCAGTGAAGGACAGTACTATGGCTACACCTTC. It encodes CASSEGQYYGYTF.

The rearrangement links TRBV3-1 (or the pseudogene TRBV3-2) to TRBJ2-1, with TRBD2 identical over 9 bases. CDR3 size: 17 residues. V dropped 3 bases and J dropped 2; count of bases not matched to a gene: 8. The germline V gene encodes CDR1 LGHDT and CDR2 YNNKEL (reference sequence). For the CDR3, the DNA is TGTGCCAGCAGCCAGGAGTCTAGCGGGAAAGCCTACAATGAGCAGTTCTTC. Protein product: CASSQESSGKAYNEQFF.

This sequence joins TRBV10-3 and TRBJ1-2, with 9 bases aligning to TRBD1. Germline values: CDR1 ENHRY, CDR2 SYGVKD. The CDR3 sequence is 13 residues long. V shed 4 bases, J shed 6 bases, and the junction held 3 bases outside the gene matches. The CDR3 nucleotides are TGTGCCATCAGTGGGACAGGGGATAATGGCTACACCTTC. Amino acid sequence: CAISGTGDNGYTF.

The chain's CDR3 is CAPRNTEAFF. Here the CDR3 DNA reads TGTGCTCCTCGGAACACTGAAGCTTTCTTT. The V gene is TRBV12-5, the J gene TRBJ1-1; D gene uncertain. The V and J ends lost 11 bases and 1 base respectively, with 5 bases between them. Germline CDR1 reads LGHNT; CDR2 reads FRNRAP. The CDR3 covers 10 residues.

The chain is built from TRBV5-1 and TRBJ2-7, with 10 bases lining up with TRBD2. Losses at the gene ends were 4 bases for V and 2 bases for J; bases not matched to a gene: 6. The CDR3 has 15 residues. Germline CDR1 is SGHRS and CDR2 is YFSETQ. The CDR3, as DNA: TGCGCCAGCAGCCTCCGGACTAGCGGCCCCTACGAGCAGTACTTC. This translates into CASSLRTSGPYEQYF.

CDR3 residues: CASSQRREAYNEQFF. The CDR3 DNA reads TGTGCCAGCAGCCAAAGGCGGGAGGCATACAATGAGCAGTTCTTC. V and J are TRBV4-2 and TRBJ2-1, with 8 positions matching TRBD2. Trimming took 2 bases from V and 4 from J; bases not matched to a gene: 4. CDR3 length equals 15 residues. Germline values: CDR1 LGHNA, CDR2 YNFKEQ.

V usage is TRBV30 and J usage is TRBJ1-1; tentative D call: TRBD1 (5 bases). The CDR3 is 13 amino acids. Looked up from germline, CDR1 is GTSNPN and CDR2 is SVGIG (reference sequence). V shed 5 bases and J shed 6 bases, with 16 bases lying between them. CDR3 sequence reads: CAWALGGYAEAFF. For the CDR3, the DNA is TGTGCCTGGGCCCTGGGGGGGTACGCTGAAGCTTTCTTT.

The V and J genes are TRBV5-1 and TRBJ1-2; no clear D gene. This CDR3 is built from 14 residues. Germline V lookup: CDR1 SGHRS, CDR2 YFSETQ. V lost 4 bases and J lost 0, with 10 bases in between. CDR3: CASSPNSPNYGYTF. The CDR3 DNA reads TGCGCCAGCAGCCCTAACAGCCCTAACTATGGCTACACCTTC.

This chain connects TRBV3-1 (or the pseudogene TRBV3-2) to TRBJ2-7; D is possibly TRBD1 (5 bases). There are 13 residues in the CDR3. V lost 1 base and J lost 7, with 11 bases in between. Germline-derived CDR1 and CDR2 are LGHDT and YNNKEL (reference sequence). CDR3 sequence (DNA): TGTGCCAGCAGCCAAGCCAGGGCCGGGGAGCAGTACTTC. Amino acid sequence: CASSQARAGEQYF.

The V gene is TRBV30, the J gene TRBJ2-7; 8 bases fit TRBD2. Per the germline V gene, CDR1 is GTSNPN and CDR2 is SVGIG (reference sequence). Trimming cost V 5 bases and J 3 bases; bases outside gene matches: 3. The CDR3 consists of 12 residues. The CDR3 DNA sequence: TGTGCCTGGGGCAGCGGGAGCTACGAGCAGTACTTC. This sequence encodes CAWGSGSYEQYF.

This chain links TRBV11-3 with TRBJ2-3, with D possibly matching TRBD1 (6 bases). The V and J ends lost 1 base and 0 bases respectively, with 11 bases between them. The CDR3 has 16 residues. Germline CDR1 SGHNT, CDR2 YENEEA. DNA of the CDR3: TGTGCCAGCAGCTTAGCACAGGGCACTAGCACAGATACGCAGTATTTT. Its translation: CASSLAQGTSTDTQYF.

This clone was recorded a few times. V is TRBV6-2 or TRBV6-3 and J is TRBJ1-6, with D perhaps TRBD1 (5 bases). The CDR3 runs 16 residues. Trimming pared 2 bases from V and 7 bases from J, leaving 15 bases between. Germline CDR1 and CDR2: MNHEY and SVGEGT. The CDR3 DNA follows: TGTGCCAGCAGTTACGGACCGGGACTAAACAATTCACCCCTCCACTTT. This gives the protein CASSYGPGLNNSPLHF.

This chain uses TRBV7-2 with TRBJ1-5; 7 bases fit TRBD1. Trimming removed 5 bases from V and 1 base from J; junction bases left unmatched: 11. Germline loops: CDR1 SGHTA, CDR2 FQGNSA. The CDR3 totals 17 residues. CDR3 DNA: TGTGCCAGCAGCCTAACAGGGGCAAGAAGGAGCAATCAGCCCCAGCATTTT. Its protein is CASSLTGARRSNQPQHF.

In nucleotides, the CDR3 is TGTGCCAGCAGCCAAGAGAGAAGTAGCGGTCAAGAGACCCAGTACTTC. This gives the protein CASSQERSSGQETQYF. The chain carries TRBV3-1 (or the pseudogene TRBV3-2) and TRBJ2-5; weak D call: TRBD2 (6 bases). The CDR3 is 16 residues long. The germline V and J ends were trimmed by 0 bases and 2 bases, with 13 bases remaining between them. Germline assignment: CDR1 LGHDT and CDR2 YNNKEL (reference sequence).

The chain uses TRBV10-2 and TRBJ1-6, with TRBD1 identical over 11 bases. Unmatched junction bases numbered 4, after V lost 5 bases and J lost 10 bases. The germline V gene encodes CDR1 WSHSY and CDR2 SAAADI. The CDR3 is 14 amino acids. CDR3 protein: CASSLGQGDSPLHF. The CDR3 DNA sequence: TGCGCCAGCAGTTTGGGACAGGGGGACTCACCCCTCCACTTT.

The V gene is TRBV25-1, the J gene TRBJ1-4, with D possibly being TRBD1 (6 bases). Germline V gene data show CDR1 as MGHDK and CDR2 as SYGVNS. V lost 3 bases to trimming and J lost 10 bases, with 18 bases between them. The CDR3 is made up of 15 amino acids. CDR3 in amino acids: CASSDRDNRLGKLFF. For the CDR3, the DNA is TGTGCCAGCAGTGACCGGGACAACCGTTTGGGAAAACTGTTTTTT.

This chain connects TRBV30 to TRBJ1-2; D is uncertain. Between the trimmed V and J ends, which lost 5 bases and 2 bases, there was a span of 15 bases. The CDR3 is made up of 14 amino acids. Germline V lookup: CDR1 GTSNPN, CDR2 SVGIG (reference sequence). This CDR3 is CAWVTPGRNYGYTF. CDR3 DNA sequence: TGTGCCTGGGTTACCCCGGGTAGGAACTATGGCTACACCTTC.

This chain joins TRBV9 and TRBJ1-6, with no clear D. The germline CDR1 and CDR2 sequences are SGDLS and YYNGEE. V was clipped by 3 bases and J by 0 bases, with 10 bases between them. This CDR3 has 16 residues. The CDR3 coding sequence is TGTGCCAGCAGCGACTCACAGAGCTCCTATAATTCACCCCTCCACTTT. Translation gives CASSDSQSSYNSPLHF.

This clone appeared once. The chain is built from TRBV3-1 (or the pseudogene TRBV3-2) and TRBJ2-1; 9 nucleotides match TRBD2. Germline V gene sequence: CDR1 LGHDT, CDR2 YNNKEL (reference sequence). This CDR3 has 17 amino acids. V lost 2 bases, J lost 5 bases, and 10 bases stayed unmatched. Here the CDR3 reads CASSQLAGTSQDNEQFF. The CDR3 DNA reads as TGTGCCAGCAGCCAACTAGCGGGGACCTCTCAGGACAATGAGCAGTTCTTC.

This chain uses TRBV5-8 with TRBJ2-1, with a tentative D call TRBD2 (6 bases). CDR1 is SGHTS and CDR2 is YDEGEE in the germline V gene. Trimming took off 0 bases at V and 7 bases at J, with 11 bases between the two ends. The CDR3 covers 14 residues. CDR3: CASSLVGLRNEQFF. In DNA, the CDR3 is TGTGCCAGCAGCTTGGTGGGACTGAGGAATGAGCAGTTCTTC.

The rearrangement uses TRBV10-3 and TRBJ2-7, with 8 bases lining up with TRBD1. The V gene end was trimmed by 9 bases and the J gene end by 1 base; junction bases not matched to a gene: 5. Per germline, CDR1 ENHRY and CDR2 SYGVKD. CDR3 size: 13 residues. The CDR3 protein is CAIGQGLSYEQYF. CDR3 DNA: TGTGCCATAGGACAGGGTCTATCCTACGAGCAGTACTTC.

CDR3 sequence (DNA): TGTGCCAGCAGCTTGGTCCGGCGGGGCTCCTACAATGAGCAGTTCTTC. Translating it yields CASSLVRRGSYNEQFF. V is TRBV5-6 and J is TRBJ2-1; D perhaps matches TRBD2 (6 bases). The germline V gene encodes CDR1 SGHDT and CDR2 YYEEEE. The CDR3 consists of 16 residues. Trimming removed 0 bases from V and 0 bases from J, with 10 bases in between.